A single sample is the source of the 21 T cell receptor beta chains below, sequenced in a study of human T cells and chemical hapten exposure. TCRdb used MiXCR to reprocess the RACE reads, holding one entry per CDR3 protein. The sample contains under 450,000 distinct CDR3 sequences, roughly 4.8% of which appear only once. Time point: patch test 1, 2 weeks after DPC sensitization. This sample's treatment: therapeutic diphenylcyclopropenone sensitization with weekly scalp DPC. This specimen consisted of whole blood, obtained in connection with sensitization to the hapten diphenylcyclopropenone (DPC). The receptors shown here come from a woman aged 45-65 years with alopecia areata. Some clones in this sample may be carry-over from other donors' samples.

The chain couples TRBV24-1 to TRBJ2-3; TRBD1 matches at 7 bases. Germline CDR1 KGHDR, CDR2 SFDVKD. This CDR3 spans 12 amino acids. The J segment lost 14 bases and the V segment lost 3 bases, leaving 7 bases of the junction unmatched. The chain's CDR3 is CATSDLTGIRYF. The CDR3 bases are TGTGCCACCAGTGATCTGACAGGGATTAGGTATTTT.

This clonotype was recorded a few times. This chain connects TRBV7-2 to TRBJ2-2; the match to TRBD1 covers 10 bases. The J segment lost 6 bases and the V segment lost 5 bases, leaving 9 bases of the junction unmatched. This CDR3 comprises 16 residues. Germline V gives CDR1 SGHTA, CDR2 FQGNSA. The chain's CDR3 is CASSERQGAIPGELFF. For the CDR3, the DNA is TGTGCCAGCAGCGAGAGACAGGGGGCGATACCCGGGGAGCTGTTTTTT.

In this sample, this clonotype turned up many times. The chain joins TRBV27 to TRBJ2-1, with D possibly matching TRBD1 (6 bases). The germline V and J ends were trimmed by 6 bases and 8 bases, with 23 bases remaining between them. Germline CDR1 and CDR2: MNHEY and SMNVEV (reference sequence). The CDR3 loop spans 16 amino acids. CDR3 coding DNA: TGTGCCAGCAGCCGCTCGGGGACACCCCACGGGGATGAGCAGTTCTTC. As protein: CASSRSGTPHGDEQFF.

This chain joins TRBV7-9 and TRBJ2-3, with TRBD2 matching over 12 bases. Germline trimming cut 3 bases from V and 6 bases from J; bases unmatched to any gene: 13. Germline CDR1 SEHNR, CDR2 FQNEAQ (reference sequence). The CDR3 length is 18 residues. CDR3 protein: CASSFPATSGGPWDTQYF. Here the CDR3 DNA reads TGTGCCAGCAGCTTCCCGGCTACTAGCGGGGGGCCCTGGGATACGCAGTATTTT.

This clonotype was seen ten or more times. J is TRBJ2-1 and V is TRBV7-2; 14 positions match TRBD2. The germline CDR1 and CDR2 sequences are SGHTA and FQGNSA. The trim removed 5 bases at V and 7 bases at J, leaving 13 bases unmatched. This CDR3 is built from 18 residues. CDR3 nucleotide sequence: TGTGCCAGCAGCGTCTGGACTAGCGGGGGGTTCGAAAAGAATGAGCAGTTCTTC. Its translation: CASSVWTSGGFEKNEQFF.

In this sample, this clonotype turned up many times. The gene calls are TRBV29-1 and TRBJ2-3; TRBD2 is a possible D gene (5 bases). In germline, CDR1 is SQVTM, CDR2 ANQGSEA. The CDR3 length is 13 residues. Trimming pared 5 bases from V and 0 bases from J, leaving 9 bases between. CDR3 sequence: CSVWSGSTDTQYF. The CDR3 bases are TGCAGCGTTTGGAGCGGAAGCACAGATACGCAGTATTTT.

This clonotype was detected ten times or more. The rearrangement links TRBV9 to TRBJ2-1; 9 bases fit TRBD2. V dropped 3 bases and J dropped 8; count of bases not matched to a gene: 6. Germline V gene sequence: CDR1 SGDLS, CDR2 YYNGEE. This CDR3 is 14 amino acids long. CDR3 in DNA: TGTGCCAGCAGCGGAGCGGGGGGCGGGGATGAGCAGTTCTTC. Translated, it gives CASSGAGGGDEQFF.

This clonotype has only a few counts. The chain is built from TRBV7-9 and TRBJ1-1; D is perhaps TRBD1 (5 bases). The V gene's germline CDR1 is SEHNR and CDR2 FQNEAQ (reference sequence). V was clipped by 1 base and J by 5 bases, with 14 bases between them. The CDR3 loop spans 15 amino acids. In DNA form, the CDR3 reads TGTGCCAGCAGCTTAGGCGGCCAGGGAAGTACTGAAGCTTTCTTT. It specifies CASSLGGQGSTEAFF.

In this sample, this clonotype turned up a few times. V gene TRBV3-1 combines with J gene TRBJ1-4; D possibly corresponds to TRBD1 (5 bases). There are 15 residues in the CDR3. Germline-derived CDR1 and CDR2 are LGHDT and YNNKEL (reference sequence). V lost 0 bases and J lost 4, with 9 bases in between. For the CDR3, the DNA is TGTGCCAGCAGCCAAGATATGACAGTTAATGAAAAACTGTTTTTT. It encodes CASSQDMTVNEKLFF.

This clonotype was observed a handful of times. The chain has TRBV11-2 and TRBJ2-7; D is tentatively TRBD1 or TRBD2 (5 bases each). Looked up from germline, CDR1 is SGHAT and CDR2 is FQNNGV. This CDR3 has 15 residues. V was pared by 0 bases and J by 3 bases, with 12 bases between. The CDR3 DNA reads TGTGCCAGCAGCTTAGACCCGGGACGCAGCTACGAGCAGTACTTC. Translating it yields CASSLDPGRSYEQYF.

This clonotype was seen at least ten times. V and J are TRBV6-2 or TRBV6-3 and TRBJ2-1; D is undetermined. The CDR3 covers 14 residues. V shed 4 bases and J shed 2 bases, with 9 bases lying between them. The germline V gene has CDR1 MNHEY and CDR2 SVGEGT. CDR3 protein: CASSSQSTYNEQFF. The CDR3 DNA sequence: TGTGCCAGCAGTTCACAGTCAACCTACAATGAGCAGTTCTTC.

This clonotype was recorded many times. This rearrangement joins TRBV28 to TRBJ1-4, with a tentative D call TRBD1 (5 bases). This CDR3 comprises 15 residues. The V gene's germline CDR1 is MDHEN and CDR2 SYDVKM. With 1 base removed from V and 2 bases from J, the gap between germline ends came to 8 bases. CDR3 DNA: TGTGCCAGCAGTTTATTCGGGGACACTAATGAAAAACTGTTTTTT. The encoded protein is CASSLFGDTNEKLFF.

This clonotype was seen at least ten times. The chain couples TRBV28 to TRBJ2-1, with 11 bases lining up with TRBD2. Germline CDR1 is MDHEN and CDR2 is SYDVKM. The CDR3 has 14 amino acids. After removal of 5 bases from V and 11 bases from J, the junction contained 8 bases not matched to a gene. CDR3 sequence (DNA): TGTGCCAGCAGTCCCCAAACTAGCGGGGGAAAGCAGTTCTTC. It encodes CASSPQTSGGKQFF.

This clonotype has at least ten counts. The chain couples TRBV7-2 to TRBJ2-1, with D perhaps matching TRBD2 (7 bases). V lost 2 bases to trimming and J lost 2 bases, with 16 bases between them. The CDR3 extends over 17 amino acids. Germline V gene sequence: CDR1 SGHTA, CDR2 FQGNSA. The CDR3 sequence: CASSLMSGGGAYNEQFF. Here the CDR3 DNA reads TGTGCCAGCAGCTTAATGTCCGGCGGGGGCGCCTACAATGAGCAGTTCTTC.

This clonotype was recorded at least ten times. This chain connects TRBV29-1 to TRBJ2-3, with D possibly being TRBD1 (7 bases). Trimming pared 6 bases from V and 4 bases from J, leaving 23 bases between. Germline CDR1 and CDR2: SQVTM and ANQGSEA. The CDR3 is 16 residues long. As DNA, the CDR3 is TGCAGCGTCACTACCCTCAGGGGGGCTGTCTCAGATACGCAGTATTTT. Translated: CSVTTLRGAVSDTQYF.

In this sample, this clonotype turned up a few times. This chain links TRBV20-1 with TRBJ1-5; TRBD1 matches 9 bases. CDR3 length: 18 amino acids. Germline V gene data show CDR1 as DFQATT and CDR2 as SNEGSKA (reference sequence). Germline trimming cut 1 base from V and 2 bases from J; bases unmatched to any gene: 12. CDR3 nucleotides: TGCAGTGCTAGAGGCGCCCTAACAGGGGGCGACGGCAATCAGCCCCAGCATTTT. As protein: CSARGALTGGDGNQPQHF.

This clonotype was detected only a few times. The chain carries TRBV3-1 and TRBJ2-1; 10 positions agree with TRBD2. Trimming at V came to 5 bases and at J to 5 bases, leaving 9 bases not matched to a gene. The CDR3 is 16 residues long. The germline V gene has CDR1 LGHDT and CDR2 YNNKEL (reference sequence). The CDR3 nucleotides read TGTGCCAGCAGCTCGCAGACTAGCGGGCCGAACAATGAGCAGTTCTTC. As protein: CASSSQTSGPNNEQFF.

The CDR3 here is CASSESVQGSGELFF. The DNA for the CDR3 is TGTGCCAGCAGTGAGTCGGTACAGGGGTCCGGGGAGCTGTTTTTT. The V call is TRBV12-3 or TRBV12-4, the J call TRBJ2-2; 7 bases are shared with TRBD1. The CDR3 is made up of 15 amino acids. V shed 5 bases and J 6 bases; nucleotides not matched to a gene: 9.

This clonotype was detected a few times. The chain uses TRBV27 and TRBJ2-4; possibly TRBD2 for D (7 bases). Trimming stripped 1 base from V and 3 bases from J, with 16 bases between. CDR1 is MNHEY, CDR2 SMNVEV, per germline (reference sequence). This CDR3 spans 17 amino acids. The CDR3 sequence is CASSLLGGAGFKNIQYF. Written as DNA, the CDR3 is TGTGCCAGCAGTTTATTAGGGGGGGCTGGCTTCAAAAACATTCAGTACTTC.

The chain carries TRBV12-3 or TRBV12-4 and TRBJ1-2; D ambiguous. Trimming cost V 5 bases and J 7 bases, with 17 bases left between them. This CDR3 has 14 residues. DNA for the CDR3: TGTGCCAGCAGTCCCTCCCGGCGGAGTGGTGGCTACACCTTC. It specifies CASSPSRRSGGYTF.

This clonotype was counted ten times or more. The V and J genes are TRBV28 and TRBJ2-1, with 8 bases fitting TRBD1. Germline CDR1 reads MDHEN; CDR2 reads SYDVKM. This CDR3 is 15 amino acids long. Trimming took 2 bases from V and 3 from J; bases not matched to a gene: 3. The CDR3: CASSLQGANYNEQFF. CDR3 nucleotides: TGTGCCAGCAGTTTACAGGGGGCTAACTACAATGAGCAGTTCTTC.